This entry lists 20 T cell receptor beta chains sequenced from one sample in a study of blood T cell repertoires in COVID-19. Produced via immunoSEQ multiplex PCR; TCRdb's table is partial and in-frame only. The sample holds roughly 150,000 clones, under 90% seen once. Sequences were obtained from PBMCs or T cells enriched from blood (not recorded which). Receptors were obtained from a woman between 18 and 29 years old who had been exposed to COVID-19.

V gene TRBV6-6 combines with J gene TRBJ2-1; a possible D gene is TRBD2 (5 bases). The CDR3 totals 15 residues. The germline V gene has CDR1 MNHNY and CDR2 SVGAGI (reference sequence). The ends were cut back, 0 bases at V and 6 bases at J, with 12 bases in the middle. DNA for the CDR3: TGTGCCAGCAGTTACTCAACTAGAGGGCTCAATGAGCAGTTCTTC. Its protein is CASSYSTRGLNEQFF.

The CDR3 region is CASSLDRDTEAFF. Written as DNA, the CDR3 is TGTGCCAGCAGTTTAGACAGAGACACTGAAGCTTTCTTT. The chain joins TRBV27 to TRBJ1-1; TRBD1 is a possible D gene (5 bases). Germline CDR1 MNHEY, CDR2 SMNVEV (reference sequence). The CDR3 contains 13 residues. Between the trimmed V and J ends, which lost 2 bases and 3 bases, there was a span of 7 bases.

V and J are TRBV3-1 (or the pseudogene TRBV3-2) and TRBJ1-2; TRBD1 might be the D (5 bases). CDR3 size: 15 residues. V lost 4 bases, J lost 6 bases, and 18 bases lay in between. Germline V gene lookup returns CDR1 LGHDT and CDR2 YNNKEL (reference sequence). CDR3 DNA sequence: TGTGCCAGCAGCCTTGCGGGACCAGATGGGGATGGCTACACCTTC. Residues: CASSLAGPDGDGYTF.

The chain is built from TRBV5-1 and TRBJ2-2; D is undetermined. CDR3 length: 13 residues. Germline loops: CDR1 SGHRS, CDR2 YFSETQ. V was pared by 4 bases and J by 5 bases, with 9 bases between. CDR3 bases: TGCGCCAGCAGCCCTCGGTGGACCGGGGAGCTGTTTTTT. This codes for CASSPRWTGELFF.

The gene calls are TRBV7-9 and TRBJ1-1, with 8 bases aligning to TRBD1. The trim removed 6 bases at V and 5 bases at J, leaving 5 bases unmatched. In germline, CDR1 is SEHNR, CDR2 FQNEAQ (reference sequence). The CDR3 sequence is 13 residues long. CDR3 in DNA: TGTGCCAGCAGTTCAGGGGGCGCGACTGAAGCTTTCTTT. Its protein is CASSSGGATEAFF.

The rearrangement joins TRBV28 to TRBJ1-2; tentative D call: TRBD1 (6 bases). Germline V CDR1 and CDR2: MDHEN, SYDVKM. The CDR3 loop spans 13 amino acids. Trimming left V 3 bases short and J 5 bases short, with 10 bases between. CDR3 sequence reads: CASSFAGDYGYTF. The CDR3 DNA sequence: TGTGCCAGCAGTTTCGCAGGGGATTATGGCTACACCTTC.

The V and J genes are TRBV5-1 and TRBJ1-4; perhaps TRBD1 as D (6 bases). Trimming shortened V by 3 bases and J by 8 bases, and 14 bases separated the two germline ends. CDR1 and CDR2 (germline): SGHRS, YFSETQ. The CDR3 has 14 amino acids. The CDR3 DNA follows: TGCGCCAGCAGCTCAAGTGATACAGGGGAAAAACTGTTTTTT. As protein: CASSSSDTGEKLFF.

J is TRBJ1-5 and V is TRBV11-3; 7 bases map to TRBD1. V was pared by 5 bases and J by 4 bases, with 5 bases of the junction left unmatched. Germline-derived CDR1 and CDR2 are SGHNT and YENEEA. The CDR3 totals 14 residues. CDR3 sequence: CASSPNRGNQPQHF. CDR3 nucleotide sequence: TGTGCCAGCAGCCCAAACAGGGGAAATCAGCCCCAGCATTTT.

V gene TRBV25-1 combines with J gene TRBJ1-4, with 7 nucleotides matching TRBD1. J gave up 7 bases and V 4 bases, and 9 bases lay outside the gene matches. Germline lookup yields CDR1 MGHDK and CDR2 SYGVNS. The CDR3 is 15 residues long. In DNA, the CDR3 is TGTGCCAGCAGTGGGAGCGCAGGGGACAGTGAAAAACTGTTTTTT. Translation: CASSGSAGDSEKLFF.

This clone was recorded a few times. The V and J genes are TRBV10-3 and TRBJ1-1; the match to TRBD1 covers 7 bases. The CDR3 runs to 13 residues. CDR1 ENHRY and CDR2 SYGVKD come from the germline V gene. The trim removed 10 bases at V and 0 bases at J, leaving 5 bases unmatched. The CDR3 spells CATGGQMNTEAFF. CDR3 nucleotide sequence: TGTGCCACCGGGGGACAGATGAACACTGAAGCTTTCTTT.

The sample holds one count of this clone. The chain has TRBV9 and TRBJ2-1; 12 positions match TRBD2. This CDR3 contains 15 residues. CDR1 is SGDLS, CDR2 YYNGEE, per germline. Germline trimming cut 4 bases from V and 7 bases from J; bases unmatched to any gene: 6. The CDR3 nucleotides are TGTGCCAGCAGCCCCCGGACTAGCGGGATAAATGAGCAGTTCTTC. This codes for CASSPRTSGINEQFF.

The CDR3 reads CASSTGGAVGYTF. CDR3 coding DNA: TGCGCCAGCAGTACAGGGGGCGCGGTTGGCTACACCTTC. This chain links TRBV5-1 with TRBJ1-2; 9 bases fit TRBD1. CDR3 length: 13 amino acids. J gave up 7 bases and V 5 bases, and 6 bases lay outside the gene matches. Germline-derived CDR1 and CDR2 are SGHRS and YFSETQ. The complete variable domain, with remaining parts taken from reference TRBV5-1 and TRBJ1-2, reads KAGVTQTPRYLIKTRGQQVTLSCSPISGHRSVSWYQQTPGQGLQFLFEYFSETQRNKGNFPGRFSGRQFSNSRSEMNVSTLELGDSALYLCASSTGGAVGYTFGSGTRLTVV.

This clone was seen a single time. V usage is TRBV30 and J usage is TRBJ2-7; D remains unclear. Per germline, CDR1 GTSNPN and CDR2 SVGIG (reference sequence). This CDR3 is built from 13 residues. Trimming pared 0 bases from V and 0 bases from J, leaving 6 bases between. The CDR3 nucleotides are TGTGCCTGGAGTGTACAAAGCTCCTACGAGCAGTACTTC. Translating gives CAWSVQSSYEQYF. The full variable domain, rest sourced from reference TRBV30 and TRBJ2-7, is SQTIHQWPATLVQPVGSPLSLECTVEGTSNPNLYWYRQAAGRGLQLLFYSVGIGQISSEVPQNLSASRPQDRQFILSSKKLLLSDSGFYLCAWSVQSSYEQYFGPGTRLTVT.

This clone was recorded many times. The chain links TRBV18 to TRBJ2-5; D might be TRBD2 (6 bases). Trimming stripped 3 bases from V and 4 bases from J, with 15 bases between. CDR3 length: 15 residues. Germline V CDR1 and CDR2: KGHSH, LQKENI. The DNA for the CDR3 is TGTGCCAGCTCACCGCCCGGGACTCCAGGAGAGACCCAGTACTTC. Its translation: CASSPPGTPGETQYF.

The rearrangement joins TRBV27 to TRBJ1-1; possible D gene TRBD1, 5 bases. Trimming cost V 1 base and J 3 bases, with 9 bases left between them. The V gene's germline CDR1 is MNHEY and CDR2 SMNVEV (reference sequence). The CDR3 runs 14 residues. The CDR3 is CASSLLWGDTEAFF. As DNA, the CDR3 is TGTGCCAGCAGTTTATTATGGGGGGACACTGAAGCTTTCTTT.

This chain connects TRBV11-2 to TRBJ2-7; TRBD1 matches 7 bases. CDR1 is SGHAT and CDR2 is FQNNGV in the germline V gene. The length of the CDR3 is 16 residues. Trimming cost V 5 bases and J 2 bases; bases outside gene matches: 12. As DNA, the CDR3 is TGTGCCAGCAGCCCCCCTATGGGACAGTCACCCTACGAGCAGTACTTC. This gives the protein CASSPPMGQSPYEQYF.

The gene calls are TRBV5-1 and TRBJ2-1; 8 bases are shared with TRBD2. V was clipped by 2 bases and J by 5 bases; unmatched bases: 6. In germline, CDR1 is SGHRS, CDR2 YFSETQ. CDR3 size: 15 residues. CDR3 DNA sequence: TGCGCCAGCAGCTTCTTAGCGGGACTAAACAATGAGCAGTTCTTC. It codes for CASSFLAGLNNEQFF.

This clone was picked up one time. V gene TRBV6-5 combines with J gene TRBJ2-7; maybe TRBD2 (6 bases). The CDR3 contains 13 residues. Germline V lookup: CDR1 MNHEY, CDR2 SVGAGI. Trimming shortened V by 6 bases and J by 3 bases, and 12 bases separated the two germline ends. The CDR3 DNA follows: TGTGCCAGCAGCGGGGACTCCTACTACGAGCAGTACTTC. It encodes CASSGDSYYEQYF.

The V and J genes are TRBV19 and TRBJ1-2, with D perhaps matching TRBD1 (6 bases). The germline V gene encodes CDR1 LNHDA and CDR2 SQIVND (reference sequence). The CDR3 runs to 16 residues. With 4 bases removed from V and 5 bases from J, the gap between germline ends came to 20 bases. Here the CDR3 DNA reads TGTGCCAGTAGTACCCTCGGGACACCGGAACGTTATGGCTACACCTTC. This sequence encodes CASSTLGTPERYGYTF.

The V and J genes are TRBV24-1 and TRBJ1-2; the D gene is possibly TRBD1 (6 bases). This CDR3 comprises 18 residues. Looked up from germline, CDR1 is KGHDR and CDR2 is SFDVKD. The V end lost 1 base, the J end lost 2 bases, and 19 bases lay between the germline ends. The DNA for the CDR3 is TGTGCCACCAGTGATTTTCGGCCCGTCAGGGGCCAGAACTATGGCTACACCTTC. It yields the protein CATSDFRPVRGQNYGYTF.